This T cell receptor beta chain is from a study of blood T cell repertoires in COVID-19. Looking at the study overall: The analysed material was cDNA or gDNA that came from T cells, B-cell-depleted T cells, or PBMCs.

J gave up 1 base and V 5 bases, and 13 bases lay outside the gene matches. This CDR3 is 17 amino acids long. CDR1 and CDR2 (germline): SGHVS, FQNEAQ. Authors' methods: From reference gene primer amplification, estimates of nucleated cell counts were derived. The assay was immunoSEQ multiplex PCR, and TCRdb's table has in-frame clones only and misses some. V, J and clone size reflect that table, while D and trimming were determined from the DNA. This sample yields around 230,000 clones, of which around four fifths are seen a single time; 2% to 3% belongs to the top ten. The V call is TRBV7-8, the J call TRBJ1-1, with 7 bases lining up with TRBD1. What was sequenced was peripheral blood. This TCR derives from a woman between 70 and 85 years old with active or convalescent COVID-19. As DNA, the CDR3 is TGTGCCAGCAGCCAGGGGGGGAAATACACCGCGAACACTGAAGCTTTCTTT. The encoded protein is CASSQGGKYTANTEAFF.